Reported below is one T cell receptor beta chain. CDR3 length equals 15 residues. Germline CDR1 and CDR2: SGHAT and FQNNGV. The ends lost 3 bases at V and 6 bases at J; junction bases unmatched: 5. These data come from a study of cytomegalovirus exposure and HLA in healthy donors. The PCR made use of 60 Vbeta and 13 Jbeta primers. Here immunoSEQ multiplex PCR was the method, and the copy in TCRdb shows in-frame clones only, minus some. The sample holds over 85,000 clones; 65% to 85% are singletons and the top ten take 5% to 7.5%. V usage is TRBV11-2 and J usage is TRBJ2-3, with 11 bases aligning to TRBD1. The sequencing input was PBMCs. This TCR was sampled from a man aged 25 to 40 in good health and CMV-seropositive. Here the CDR3 DNA reads TGTGCCAGCAGCTTGGGACAGGGGGGCTCCGATACGCAGTATTTT. Translating it yields CASSLGQGGSDTQYF.